These T cell receptor beta chains were read from a single sample in a study of CD8 T cells in Susac syndrome. TCRdb reanalysed the immunoSEQ multiplex PCR reads using MiXCR and keeps one entry per CDR3 protein. The sample consists of 150,000 to 200,000 distinct CDR3 sequences, approximately 94% of them appearing once. Specimen: CD4+ T cells from PBMCs. These TCRs come from a human donor with multiple sclerosis. Both conserved end residues are part of each CDR3. The D gene is left open where the match is weak.

D | J | V | DNA | CDR3
TRBD1 | TRBJ1-6 | TRBV30 | TGTGCCTGGAGCGCCGGTCTGGACAGGGTGGTTTCACCCCTCCACTTT | CAWSAGLDRVVSPLHF
NA | TRBJ1-4 | TRBV27 | TGTGCCCAGCCTAACGGGGAGGGGTGTGAAAAACTGTTTTTT | CAQPNGEGCEKLFF
NA | TRBJ1-1 | TRBV29-1 | TGCAGCGCCGACAGGCCGAACACTGAAGCTTTCTTT | CSADRPNTEAFF
NA | TRBJ1-1 | TRBV30 | TGTGCCTGGAGTGGAAGGATGAACACTGAAGCTTTCTTT | CAWSGRMNTEAFF
TRBD1 | TRBJ2-1 | TRBV29-1 | TGCAGCGTAAGACAGGGGGCCCTCCACGGCAATGAGCAGTTCTTC | CSVRQGALHGNEQFF
NA | TRBJ1-5 | TRBV20-1 | TGCAGTGCTAGTTCCGTAAGCAATCAGCCCCAGCATTTT | CSASSVSNQPQHF
NA | TRBJ2-1 | TRBV14 | TGTGCCAGCAGCCAGGCAGGGCGATCGGGCAATGAGCAGTTCTTC | CASSQAGRSGNEQFF
TRBD1 | TRBJ2-5 | TRBV30 | TGTGCCTGGGGGGGGACAGGGCAAGAGACCCAGTACTTC | CAWGGTGQETQYF
NA | TRBJ1-2 | TRBV2 | TGTGCCAGCAGTCCCCCCGACAGACCAAACTATGGCTACACCTTC | CASSPPDRPNYGYTF
TRBD1 | TRBJ2-7 | TRBV29-1 | TGCAGCGTTGACAGGGGACAGGGATACGAGCAGTACTTC | CSVDRGQGYEQYF
NA | TRBJ2-5 | TRBV9 | TGTGCCAGCAGCGTCGGACTCCACCAAGAGACCCAGTACTTC | CASSVGLHQETQYF
NA | TRBJ1-2 | TRBV3-1 | TGTGCCAGCAGCCAAGCGATCTGGAGCTACACCTTC | CASSQAIWSYTF
TRBD1 | TRBJ2-6 | TRBV27 | TGTGCCAGCAGCCTGACAGGGGGCCCGTCTGGGGCCAACGTCCTGACTTTC | CASSLTGGPSGANVLTF
TRBD2 | TRBJ2-3 | TRBV4-2 | TGTGCCAGCAGCCAGTATAGCGGGGCGCGCACAGATACGCAGTATTTT | CASSQYSGARTDTQYF
NA | TRBJ1-1 | TRBV7-9 | TGTGCCAGCAGCGAAAGGGTGGGCAGTCAGAACACTGAAGCTTTCTTT | CASSERVGSQNTEAFF
NA | TRBJ2-5 | TRBV20-1 | TGCAGTGCCTTGGGACGAGGAGGAGAGACCCAGTACTTC | CSALGRGGETQYF
NA | TRBJ2-3 | TRBV6-5 | TGTGCCAGCAGTTACCGGGACCCAGCAGATACGCAGTATTTT | CASSYRDPADTQYF
NA | TRBJ1-6 | TRBV6-8 | TGTGCCAGCGGACACTCGGACCGTCCGAGTTCACCCCTCCACTTT | CASGHSDRPSSPLHF
NA | TRBJ2-7 | TRBV5-6 | TGTGCCAGCAGCTTGGGGCCAGTACGACAGCAGTACTTC | CASSLGPVRQQYF
NA | TRBJ2-7 | TRBV12-3/TRBV12-4 | TGTGCCAGCAGTCCAACAGGGCCCTGGGGTTGGTACTTC | CASSPTGPWGWYF
NA | TRBJ1-2 | TRBV5-1 | TGCGCCAGCAGCTTGTTACCGGGCACCTCCAAGGGCGGCTACACCTTC | CASSLLPGTSKGGYTF
NA | TRBJ2-3 | TRBV20-1 | TGCAGTGCAAGCGGGACAGCACTCACAGATACGCAGTATTTT | CSASGTALTDTQYF
TRBD2 | TRBJ2-1 | TRBV3-1 | TGTGCCAGCGCGGAACTAGCGAACAATGAGCAGTTCTTC | CASAELANNEQFF
NA | TRBJ2-3 | TRBV20-1 | TGCAGTGCTAACAGAGGGGGGAAGAGCACAGATACGCAGTATTTT | CSANRGGKSTDTQYF
TRBD1 | TRBJ1-2 | TRBV7-2 | TGTGCCAGCACCCTGGACAGGGATGGCTACACCTTC | CASTLDRDGYTF
TRBD2 | TRBJ2-1 | TRBV3-1 | TGTGCCAGCAGCCAAGATCTGGCGGGGGGGGTCTACAATGAGCAGTTCTTC | CASSQDLAGGVYNEQFF
TRBD1 | TRBJ2-5 | TRBV4-3 | TGCGCCAGCAGCCCTACCGGGACAGGGGGCGCGGAGACCCAGTACTTC | CASSPTGTGGAETQYF
NA | TRBJ1-2 | TRBV10-3 | TGTGCCATCAGTGAGTCGTCGACAACTAACTATGGCTACACCTTC | CAISESSTTNYGYTF
NA | TRBJ2-5 | TRBV29-1 | TGCAGCGCCGGGCACAGGGTACAATTGGAGACCCAGTACTTC | CSAGHRVQLETQYF